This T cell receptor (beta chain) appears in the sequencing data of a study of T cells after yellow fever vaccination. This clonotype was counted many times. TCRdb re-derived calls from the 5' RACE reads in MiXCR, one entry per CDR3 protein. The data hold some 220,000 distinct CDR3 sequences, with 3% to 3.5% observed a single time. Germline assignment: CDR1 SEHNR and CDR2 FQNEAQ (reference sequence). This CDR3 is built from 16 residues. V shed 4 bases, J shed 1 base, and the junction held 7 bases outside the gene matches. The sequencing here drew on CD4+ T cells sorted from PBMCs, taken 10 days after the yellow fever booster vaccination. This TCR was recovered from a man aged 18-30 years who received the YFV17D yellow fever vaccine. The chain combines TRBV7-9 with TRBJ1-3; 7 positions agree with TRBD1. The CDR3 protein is CASSSGTAESGNTIYF. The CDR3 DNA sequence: TGTGCCAGCAGCTCAGGGACAGCTGAATCTGGAAACACCATATATTTT.